These 4 T cell receptor beta chains were sequenced from one sample in a study of blood T cell repertoires in COVID-19. Measured with immunoSEQ multiplex PCR; TCRdb has only the in-frame clones, and not every one. The data hold about 74,000 clones, with around 90% observed a single time. The sample comprised peripheral blood. The receptors were sampled from an elderly woman with active or convalescent COVID-19.

The genes are TRBV7-2 and TRBJ1-2; weak D call: TRBD1 (6 bases). The CDR3 covers 13 residues. Trimming shortened V by 5 bases and J by 2 bases, and 9 bases separated the two germline ends. Germline loops: CDR1 SGHTA, CDR2 FQGNSA. CDR3 in amino acids: CASSRDTNYGYTF. DNA for the CDR3: TGTGCCAGCAGCCGGGACACCAACTATGGCTACACCTTC.

V is TRBV7-9 and J is TRBJ1-2; TRBD1 might be the D (6 bases). Trimming stripped 5 bases from V and 0 bases from J, with 13 bases between. Germline V gene sequence: CDR1 SEHNR, CDR2 FQNEAQ (reference sequence). The CDR3 loop spans 15 amino acids. CDR3 in amino acids: CASSPGQSPNYGYTF. Written as DNA, the CDR3 is TGTGCCAGCAGCCCCGGACAGAGCCCTAACTATGGCTACACCTTC.

The chain combines TRBV11-3 with TRBJ2-7; tentative D call: TRBD1 (5 bases). Trimming removed 1 base at V and 0 bases at J, with 7 bases between. Germline V gene data show CDR1 as SGHNT and CDR2 as YENEEA. This CDR3 spans 14 amino acids. CDR3 loop: CASSLVQGSYEQYF. In DNA form, the CDR3 reads TGTGCCAGCAGCTTAGTCCAGGGCTCCTACGAGCAGTACTTC.

The count of this clone is one. Germline and junction disagree at one end, which may indicate a read error. The chain recombines TRBV12-3 or TRBV12-4 with TRBJ1-6; TRBD1 matches at 7 bases. The CDR3 loop spans 13 amino acids. This CDR3 reads CASSLLEGAALFF. CDR3 bases: TGTGCCAGCAGTCTTCTTGAGGGGGCGGCGTTGTTTTTT.